This TCR beta chain was found in a study of T cells in Graves' hyperthyroidism and ophthalmopathy. This CDR3 is 18 amino acids long. Germline values: CDR1 DFQATT, CDR2 SNEGSKA (reference sequence). V lost 3 bases to trimming and J lost 3 bases; unmatched junction nucleotides: 10. TCR beta CDR3 regions were amplified from RNA. Researchers ran a first-round RT-PCR on the TCR CDR3 using the HTBI primer set. One entry per CDR3 protein results from TCRdb running MiXCR on the multiplex PCR reads. The sample contains approximately 600,000 distinct CDR3 sequences, around 14% of which appear only once. The V gene is TRBV20-1, the J gene TRBJ2-3; 15 positions match TRBD2. Sequenced material: blood. The clonotype was recovered from a woman younger than 30 with Graves' ophthalmopathy. The CDR3 region is CSASGVTGTSGRTDTQYF. In DNA, the CDR3 is TGCAGTGCTAGTGGCGTAACCGGGACTAGCGGGAGGACAGATACGCAGTATTTT.